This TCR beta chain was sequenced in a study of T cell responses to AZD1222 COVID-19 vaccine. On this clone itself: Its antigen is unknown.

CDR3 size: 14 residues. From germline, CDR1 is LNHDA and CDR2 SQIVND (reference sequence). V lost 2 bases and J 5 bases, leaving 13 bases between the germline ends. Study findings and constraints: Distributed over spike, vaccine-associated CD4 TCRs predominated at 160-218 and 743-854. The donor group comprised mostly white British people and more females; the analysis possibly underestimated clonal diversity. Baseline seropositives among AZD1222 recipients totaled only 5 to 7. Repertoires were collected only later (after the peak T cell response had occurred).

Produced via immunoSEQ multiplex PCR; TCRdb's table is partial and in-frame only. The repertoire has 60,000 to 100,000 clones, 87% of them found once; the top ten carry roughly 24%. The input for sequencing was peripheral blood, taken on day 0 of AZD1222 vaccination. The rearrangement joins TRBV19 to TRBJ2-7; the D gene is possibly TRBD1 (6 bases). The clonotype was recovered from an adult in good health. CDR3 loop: CASSIQGREHEQYF. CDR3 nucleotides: TGTGCCAGTAGTATACAGGGGAGAGAACACGAGCAGTACTTC.